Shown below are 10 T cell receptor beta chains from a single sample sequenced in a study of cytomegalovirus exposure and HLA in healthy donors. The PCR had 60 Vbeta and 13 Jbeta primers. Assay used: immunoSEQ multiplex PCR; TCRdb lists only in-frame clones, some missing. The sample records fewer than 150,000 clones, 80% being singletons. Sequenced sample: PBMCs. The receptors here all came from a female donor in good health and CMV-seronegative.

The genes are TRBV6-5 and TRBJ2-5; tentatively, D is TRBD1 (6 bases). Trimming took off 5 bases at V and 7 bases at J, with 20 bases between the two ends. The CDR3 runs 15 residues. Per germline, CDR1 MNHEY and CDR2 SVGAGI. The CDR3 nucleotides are TGTGCCAGCAGTCCCGCCAGGGGTTACTCTACGACCCAGTACTTC. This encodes CASSPARGYSTTQYF.

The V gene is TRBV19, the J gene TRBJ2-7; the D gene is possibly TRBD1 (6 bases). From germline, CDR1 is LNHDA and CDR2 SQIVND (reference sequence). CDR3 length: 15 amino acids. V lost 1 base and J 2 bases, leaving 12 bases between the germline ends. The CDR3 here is CASSIGTALPYEQYF. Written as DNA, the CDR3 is TGTGCCAGTAGTATAGGGACAGCTCTACCCTACGAGCAGTACTTC.

CDR3 coding DNA: TGTGCCAGTAGTATGGGGCCGGCTGAGACCCAGTACTTC. This codes for CASSMGPAETQYF. The V gene is TRBV19, the J gene TRBJ2-5; TRBD1 is a possible D gene (5 bases). V lost 3 bases and J 5 bases, leaving 10 bases between the germline ends. This CDR3 comprises 13 residues. Germline CDR1 is LNHDA and CDR2 is SQIVND (reference sequence). Using reference TRBV19 and TRBJ2-5 for the parts outside the CDR3, the full variable domain is DGGITQSPKYLFRKEGQNVTLSCEQNLNHDAMYWYRQDPGQGLRLIYYSQIVNDFQKGDIAEGYSVSREKKESFPLTVTSAQKNPTAFYLCASSMGPAETQYFGPGTRLLVL.

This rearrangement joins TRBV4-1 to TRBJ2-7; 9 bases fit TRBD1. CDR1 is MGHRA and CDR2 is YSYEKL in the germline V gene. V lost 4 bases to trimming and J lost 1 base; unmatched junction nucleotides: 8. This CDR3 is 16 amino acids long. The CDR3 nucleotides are TGCGCCAGCAGCCTCTCCGGGACAGGGAGTTCCTACGAGCAGTACTTC. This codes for CASSLSGTGSSYEQYF.

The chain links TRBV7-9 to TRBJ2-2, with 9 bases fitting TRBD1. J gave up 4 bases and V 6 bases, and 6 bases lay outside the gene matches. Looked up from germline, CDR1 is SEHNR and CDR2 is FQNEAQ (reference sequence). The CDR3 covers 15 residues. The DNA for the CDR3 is TGTGCCAGCAGTTTTCGGACAGGGGTCACCGGGGAGCTGTTTTTT. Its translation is CASSFRTGVTGELFF. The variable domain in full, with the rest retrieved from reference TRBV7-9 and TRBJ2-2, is DTGVSQNPRHKITKRGQNVTFRCDPISEHNRLYWYRQTLGQGPEFLTYFQNEAQLEKSRLLSDRFSAERPKGSFSTLEIQRTEQGDSAMYLCASSFRTGVTGELFFGEGSRLTVL.

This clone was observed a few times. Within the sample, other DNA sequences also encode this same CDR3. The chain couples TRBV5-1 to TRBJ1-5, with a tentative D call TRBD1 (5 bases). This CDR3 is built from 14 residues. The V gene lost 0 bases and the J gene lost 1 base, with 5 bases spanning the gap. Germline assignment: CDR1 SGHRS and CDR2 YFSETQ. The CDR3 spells CASSLAGSNQPQHF. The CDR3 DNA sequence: TGCGCCAGCAGCTTGGCAGGGAGCAATCAGCCCCAGCATTTT.

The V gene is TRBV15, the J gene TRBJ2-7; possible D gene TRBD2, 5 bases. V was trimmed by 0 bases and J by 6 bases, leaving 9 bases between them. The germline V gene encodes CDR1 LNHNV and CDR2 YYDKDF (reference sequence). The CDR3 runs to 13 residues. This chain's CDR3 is CATSRDVGAEQYF. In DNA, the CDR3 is TGTGCCACCAGCAGAGATGTGGGAGCCGAGCAGTACTTC.

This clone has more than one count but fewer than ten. CDR3 nucleotides: TGTGCCAGCAGTTTAAAGGGACTAGCCTACGAGCAGTACTTC. Residues: CASSLKGLAYEQYF. This sequence joins TRBV27 and TRBJ2-7; 8 bases line up with TRBD2. With 2 bases clipped from V and 2 bases from J, the junction kept 2 bases outside the gene matches. From germline, CDR1 is MNHEY and CDR2 SMNVEV (reference sequence). The CDR3 is 14 amino acids.

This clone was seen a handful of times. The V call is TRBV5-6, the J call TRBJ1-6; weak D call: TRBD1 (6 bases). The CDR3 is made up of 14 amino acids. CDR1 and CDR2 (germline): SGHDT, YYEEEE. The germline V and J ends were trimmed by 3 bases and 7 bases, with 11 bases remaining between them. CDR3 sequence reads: CASSSEGGNSPLHF. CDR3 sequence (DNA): TGTGCCAGCAGCTCGGAGGGGGGGAATTCACCCCTCCACTTT.

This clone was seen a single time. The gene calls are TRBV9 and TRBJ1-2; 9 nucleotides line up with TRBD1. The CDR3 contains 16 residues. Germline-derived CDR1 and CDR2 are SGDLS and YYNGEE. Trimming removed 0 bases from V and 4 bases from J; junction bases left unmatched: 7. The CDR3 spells CASSVGGTGTVYGYTF. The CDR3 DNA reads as TGTGCCAGCAGCGTAGGAGGGACAGGGACCGTCTATGGCTACACCTTC.